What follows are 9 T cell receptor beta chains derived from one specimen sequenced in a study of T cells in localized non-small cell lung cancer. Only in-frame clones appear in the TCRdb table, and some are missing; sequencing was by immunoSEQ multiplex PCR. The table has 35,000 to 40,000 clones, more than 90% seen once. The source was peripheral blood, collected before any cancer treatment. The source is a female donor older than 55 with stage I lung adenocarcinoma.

The CDR3, as DNA: TGTGCCAGTAGTATAAGCGGGGGGGTCTACAATGAGCAGTTCTTC. Translation: CASSISGGVYNEQFF. This chain connects TRBV19 to TRBJ2-1, with TRBD2 identical over 10 bases. V lost 2 bases, J lost 3 bases, and 1 base stayed unmatched. The germline gives CDR1 LNHDA, CDR2 SQIVND (reference sequence). CDR3 length equals 15 residues.

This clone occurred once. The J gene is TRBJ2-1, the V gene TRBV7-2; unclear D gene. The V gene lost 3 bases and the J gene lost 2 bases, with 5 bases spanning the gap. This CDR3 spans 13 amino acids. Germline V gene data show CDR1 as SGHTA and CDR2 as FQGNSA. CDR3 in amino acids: CASSFNPYNEQFF. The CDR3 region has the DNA TGTGCCAGCAGCTTCAATCCCTACAATGAGCAGTTCTTC.

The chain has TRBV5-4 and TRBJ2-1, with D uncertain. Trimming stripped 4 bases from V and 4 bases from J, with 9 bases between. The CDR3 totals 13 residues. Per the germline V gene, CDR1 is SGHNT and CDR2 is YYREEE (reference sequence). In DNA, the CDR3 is TGTGCCAGCAGCATAGGACCATACAATGAGCAGTTCTTC. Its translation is CASSIGPYNEQFF.

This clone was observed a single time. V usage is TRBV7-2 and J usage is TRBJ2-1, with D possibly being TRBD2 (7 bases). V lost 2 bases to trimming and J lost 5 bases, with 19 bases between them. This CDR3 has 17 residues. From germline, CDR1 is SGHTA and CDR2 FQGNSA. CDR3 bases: TGTGCCAGCAGCTTATCGGTCGGGGGGCCACCCGACAATGAGCAGTTCTTC. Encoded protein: CASSLSVGGPPDNEQFF.

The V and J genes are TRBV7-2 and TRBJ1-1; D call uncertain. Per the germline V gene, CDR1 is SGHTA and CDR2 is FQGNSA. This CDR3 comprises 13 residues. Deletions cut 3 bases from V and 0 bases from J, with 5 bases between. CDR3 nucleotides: TGTGCCAGCAGCTTCAGGATGAACACTGAAGCTTTCTTT. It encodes CASSFRMNTEAFF.

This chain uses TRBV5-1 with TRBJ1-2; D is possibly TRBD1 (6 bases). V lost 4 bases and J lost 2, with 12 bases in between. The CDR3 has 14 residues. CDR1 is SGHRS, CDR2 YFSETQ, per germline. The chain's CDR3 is CASSPWGTNYGYTF. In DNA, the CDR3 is TGCGCCAGCAGCCCCTGGGGGACAAACTATGGCTACACCTTC.

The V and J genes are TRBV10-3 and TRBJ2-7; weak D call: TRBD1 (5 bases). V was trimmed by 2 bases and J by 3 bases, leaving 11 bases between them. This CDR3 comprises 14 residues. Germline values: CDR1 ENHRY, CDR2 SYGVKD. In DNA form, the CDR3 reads TGTGCCATCAGTGAGGTGGGGCAGAACTACGAGCAGTACGTC. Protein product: CAISEVGQNYEQYV.

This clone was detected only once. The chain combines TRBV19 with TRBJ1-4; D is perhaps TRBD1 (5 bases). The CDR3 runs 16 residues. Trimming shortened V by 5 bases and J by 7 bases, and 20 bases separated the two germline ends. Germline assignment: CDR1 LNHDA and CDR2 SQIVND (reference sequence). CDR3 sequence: CASSPRGGLGREKLFF. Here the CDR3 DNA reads TGTGCCAGTAGTCCCCGTGGGGGGTTAGGGCGTGAAAAACTGTTTTTT.

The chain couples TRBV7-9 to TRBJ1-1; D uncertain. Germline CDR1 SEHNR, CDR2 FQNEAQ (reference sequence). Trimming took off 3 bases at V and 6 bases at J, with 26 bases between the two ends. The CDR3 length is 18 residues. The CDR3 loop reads CASSFPRAALGGRAEAFF. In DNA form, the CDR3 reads TGTGCCAGCAGCTTCCCTAGGGCTGCCCTGGGAGGACGTGCTGAAGCTTTCTTT.